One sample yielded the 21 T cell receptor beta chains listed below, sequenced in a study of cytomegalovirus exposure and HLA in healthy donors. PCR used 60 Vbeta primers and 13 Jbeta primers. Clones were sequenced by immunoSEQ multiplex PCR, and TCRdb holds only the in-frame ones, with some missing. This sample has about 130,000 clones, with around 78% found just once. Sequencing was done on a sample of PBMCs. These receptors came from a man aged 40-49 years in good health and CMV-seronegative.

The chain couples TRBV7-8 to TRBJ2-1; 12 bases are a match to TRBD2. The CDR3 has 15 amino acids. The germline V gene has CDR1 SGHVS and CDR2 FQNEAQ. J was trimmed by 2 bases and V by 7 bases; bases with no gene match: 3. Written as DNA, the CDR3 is TGTGCCAGCATCAGGACTAGCGGGACCTACAATGAGCAGTTCTTC. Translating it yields CASIRTSGTYNEQFF.

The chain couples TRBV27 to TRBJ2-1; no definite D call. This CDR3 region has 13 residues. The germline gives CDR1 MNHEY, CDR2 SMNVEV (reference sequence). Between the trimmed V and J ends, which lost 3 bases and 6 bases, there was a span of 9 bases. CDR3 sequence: CASSLVASNEQFF. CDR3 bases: TGTGCCAGCAGTTTGGTCGCTAGCAATGAGCAGTTCTTC.

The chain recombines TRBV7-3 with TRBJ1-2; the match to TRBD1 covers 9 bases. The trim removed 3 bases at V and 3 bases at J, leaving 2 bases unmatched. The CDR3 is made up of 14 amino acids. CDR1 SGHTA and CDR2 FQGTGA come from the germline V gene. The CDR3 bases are TGTGCCAGCAGCTTGGGACAGGGAGACTATGGCTACACCTTC. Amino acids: CASSLGQGDYGYTF.

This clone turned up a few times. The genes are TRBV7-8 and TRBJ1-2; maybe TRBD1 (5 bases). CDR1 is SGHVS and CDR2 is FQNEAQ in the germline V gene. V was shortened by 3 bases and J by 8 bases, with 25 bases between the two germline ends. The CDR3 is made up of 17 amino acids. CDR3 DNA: TGTGCCAGCAGCTTTTTCGGAGGAGGGGACTTACGCGGCGGCTACACCTTC. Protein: CASSFFGGGDLRGGYTF.

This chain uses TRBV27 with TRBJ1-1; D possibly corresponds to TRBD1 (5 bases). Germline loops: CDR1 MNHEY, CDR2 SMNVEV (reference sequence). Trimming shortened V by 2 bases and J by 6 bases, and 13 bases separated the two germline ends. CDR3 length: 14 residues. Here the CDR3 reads CASSLAAGSAEAFF. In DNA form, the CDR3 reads TGTGCCAGCAGTTTAGCAGCAGGGTCCGCTGAAGCTTTCTTT.

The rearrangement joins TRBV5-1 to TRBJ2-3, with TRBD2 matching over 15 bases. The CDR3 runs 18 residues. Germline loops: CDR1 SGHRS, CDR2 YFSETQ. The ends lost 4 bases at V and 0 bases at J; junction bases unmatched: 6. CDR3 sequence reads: CASSPGLAGGYSTDTQYF. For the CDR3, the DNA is TGCGCCAGCAGCCCGGGACTAGCGGGGGGCTACAGCACAGATACGCAGTATTTT.

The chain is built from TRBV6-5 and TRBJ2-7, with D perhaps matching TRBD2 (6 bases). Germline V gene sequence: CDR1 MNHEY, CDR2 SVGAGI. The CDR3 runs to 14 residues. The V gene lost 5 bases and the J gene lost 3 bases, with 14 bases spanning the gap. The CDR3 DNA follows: TGTGCCAGCAGTCCCGCGGAGGGTGGCTACGAGCAGTACTTC. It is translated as CASSPAEGGYEQYF.

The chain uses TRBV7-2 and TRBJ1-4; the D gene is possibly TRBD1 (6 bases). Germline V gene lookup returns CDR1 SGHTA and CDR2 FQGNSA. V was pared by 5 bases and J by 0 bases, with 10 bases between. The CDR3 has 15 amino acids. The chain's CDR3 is CASSGYRATNEKLFF. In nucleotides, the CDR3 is TGTGCCAGCAGCGGTTACAGGGCAACTAATGAAAAACTGTTTTTT.

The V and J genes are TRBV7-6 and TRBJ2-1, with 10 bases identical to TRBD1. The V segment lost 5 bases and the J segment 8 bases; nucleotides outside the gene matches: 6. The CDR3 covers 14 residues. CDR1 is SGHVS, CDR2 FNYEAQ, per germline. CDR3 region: CASSEGQGFDEQFF. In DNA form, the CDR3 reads TGTGCCAGCAGCGAGGGACAGGGGTTCGATGAGCAGTTCTTC.

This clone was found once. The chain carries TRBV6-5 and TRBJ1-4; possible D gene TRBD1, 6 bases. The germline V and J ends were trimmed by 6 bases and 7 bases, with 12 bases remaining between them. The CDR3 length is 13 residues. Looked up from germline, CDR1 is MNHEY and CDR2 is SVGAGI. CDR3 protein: CASSGRDIEKLFF. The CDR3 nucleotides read TGTGCCAGCAGCGGCCGGGACATTGAAAAACTGTTTTTT.

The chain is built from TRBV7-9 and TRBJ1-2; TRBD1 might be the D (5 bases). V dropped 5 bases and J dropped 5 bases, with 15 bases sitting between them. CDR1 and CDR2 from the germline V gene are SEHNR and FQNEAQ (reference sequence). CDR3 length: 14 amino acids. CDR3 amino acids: CASSPQGKGYGYTF. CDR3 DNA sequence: TGTGCCAGCAGCCCCCAAGGGAAGGGGTATGGCTACACCTTC.

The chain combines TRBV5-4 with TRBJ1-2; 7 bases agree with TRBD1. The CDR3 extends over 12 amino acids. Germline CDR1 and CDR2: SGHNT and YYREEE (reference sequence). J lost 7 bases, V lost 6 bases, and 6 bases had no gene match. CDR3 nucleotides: TGTGCCAGCACCGCGGACAGGTCTGGCTACACCTTC. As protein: CASTADRSGYTF.

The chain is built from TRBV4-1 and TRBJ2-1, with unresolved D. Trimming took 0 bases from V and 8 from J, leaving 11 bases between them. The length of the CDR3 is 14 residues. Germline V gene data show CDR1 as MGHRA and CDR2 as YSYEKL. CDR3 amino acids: CASSQEPMSDEQFF. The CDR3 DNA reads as TGCGCCAGCAGCCAAGAACCGATGAGCGATGAGCAGTTCTTC.

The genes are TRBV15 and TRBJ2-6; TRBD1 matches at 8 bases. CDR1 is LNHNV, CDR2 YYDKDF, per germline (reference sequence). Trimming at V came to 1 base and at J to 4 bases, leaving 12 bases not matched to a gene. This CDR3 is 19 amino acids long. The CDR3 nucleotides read TGTGCCACCAGCAGAGCTACCAGCAGGGGGCGCTTCGGGGCCAACGTCCTGACTTTC. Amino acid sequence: CATSRATSRGRFGANVLTF.

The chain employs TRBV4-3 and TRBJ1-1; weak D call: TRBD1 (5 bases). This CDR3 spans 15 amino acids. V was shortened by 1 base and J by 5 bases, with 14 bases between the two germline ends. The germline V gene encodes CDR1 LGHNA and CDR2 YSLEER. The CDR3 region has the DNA TGCGCCAGCAGCCAAGCGGCAGGGTTACCTACTGAAGCTTTCTTT. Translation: CASSQAAGLPTEAFF.

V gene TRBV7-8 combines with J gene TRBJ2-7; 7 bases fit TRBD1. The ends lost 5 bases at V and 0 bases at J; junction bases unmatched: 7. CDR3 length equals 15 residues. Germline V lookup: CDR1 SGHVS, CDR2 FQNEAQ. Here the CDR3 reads CASSLRDSPSYEQYF. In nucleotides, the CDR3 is TGTGCCAGCAGCCTCCGGGACAGTCCCTCCTACGAGCAGTACTTC.

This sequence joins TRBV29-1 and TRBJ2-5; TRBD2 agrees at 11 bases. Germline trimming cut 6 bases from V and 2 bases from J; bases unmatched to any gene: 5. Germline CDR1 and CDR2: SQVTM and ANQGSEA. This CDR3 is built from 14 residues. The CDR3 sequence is CSVELAGAQETQYF. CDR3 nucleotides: TGCAGCGTGGAACTAGCGGGGGCTCAAGAGACCCAGTACTTC.

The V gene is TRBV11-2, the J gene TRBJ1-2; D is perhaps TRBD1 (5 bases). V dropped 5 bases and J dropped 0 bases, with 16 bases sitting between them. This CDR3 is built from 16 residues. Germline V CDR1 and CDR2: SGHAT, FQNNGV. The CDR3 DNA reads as TGTGCCAGCAGCACTTACCCTATGACAGCTAACTATGGCTACACCTTC. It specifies CASSTYPMTANYGYTF.

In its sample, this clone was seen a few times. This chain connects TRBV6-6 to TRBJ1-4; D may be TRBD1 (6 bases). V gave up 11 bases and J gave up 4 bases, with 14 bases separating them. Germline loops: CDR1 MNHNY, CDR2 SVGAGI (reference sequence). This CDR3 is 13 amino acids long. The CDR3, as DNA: TGTGCCGGCTCCGGGACAATTAATGAAAAACTGTTTTTT. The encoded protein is CAGSGTINEKLFF.

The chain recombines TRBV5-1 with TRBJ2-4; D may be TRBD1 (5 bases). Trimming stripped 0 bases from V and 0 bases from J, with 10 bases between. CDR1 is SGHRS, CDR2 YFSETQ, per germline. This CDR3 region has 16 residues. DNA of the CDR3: TGCGCCAGCAGCTTGGCAGGGTACCTAGCCAAAAACATTCAGTACTTC. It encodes CASSLAGYLAKNIQYF.

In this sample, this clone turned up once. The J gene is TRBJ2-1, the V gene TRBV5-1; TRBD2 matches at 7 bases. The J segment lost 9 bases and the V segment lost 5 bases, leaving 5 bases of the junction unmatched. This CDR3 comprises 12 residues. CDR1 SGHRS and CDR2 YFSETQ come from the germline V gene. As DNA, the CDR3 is TGCGCCAGCAGTGGGACTACGGGTGAGCAGTTCTTC. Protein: CASSGTTGEQFF.